These 14 T cell receptor beta chains were all obtained from the same sample, sequenced in a study of glioma-infiltrating T cells. TCR alpha and beta CDR3 regions were amplified from RNA using iRepertoire nested multiplex PCR. TCRdb analysed the multiplex PCR reads with MiXCR anew, one entry per CDR3 protein. The table shows 150,000 to 200,000 distinct CDR3 sequences, with about 46% occurring only once. The source material was glioma tissue, nonneoplastic brain tissue, or PBMCs (not recorded which). These receptors all come from a human donor with low-grade glioma or glioblastoma, undergoing nonglioma brain surgery, or in good health (not recorded which).

The V gene is TRBV20-1, the J gene TRBJ2-1, with 8 nucleotides matching TRBD2. This CDR3 comprises 16 residues. CDR1 DFQATT and CDR2 SNEGSKA come from the germline V gene (reference sequence). Trimming removed 5 bases from V and 8 bases from J; junction bases left unmatched: 17. CDR3 in DNA: TGCAGTGCTGGTACAATAGCGGGATCCAATATCGATGAGCAGTTCTTC. Translated, it gives CSAGTIAGSNIDEQFF.

The V and J genes are TRBV7-2 and TRBJ2-3; the D gene is possibly TRBD1 (5 bases). V was pared by 3 bases and J by 6 bases, with 13 bases between. CDR1 and CDR2 from the germline V gene are SGHTA and FQGNSA. The CDR3 length is 14 residues. The CDR3 sequence: CASSLLSKGDTQYF. In DNA form, the CDR3 reads TGTGCCAGCAGCTTGCTTTCCAAGGGGGATACGCAGTATTTT.

The V call is TRBV28, the J call TRBJ2-7; TRBD2 is a possible D gene (5 bases). Trimming cost V 5 bases and J 9 bases, with 20 bases left between them. This CDR3 comprises 14 residues. Germline V gene lookup returns CDR1 MDHEN and CDR2 SYDVKM. The CDR3 coding sequence is TGTGCCAGCAGTCAAGGGAGAGGCGGCGCCGCGCAGTACTTC. Translated, it gives CASSQGRGGAAQYF.

V usage is TRBV2 and J usage is TRBJ2-3; 8 bases align to TRBD2. From germline, CDR1 is SNHLY and CDR2 FYNNEI. V lost 3 bases, J lost 2 bases, and 4 bases stayed unmatched. The CDR3 length is 15 residues. The chain's CDR3 is CASSDPGGYTDTQYF. Here the CDR3 DNA reads TGTGCCAGCAGTGACCCGGGAGGGTACACAGATACGCAGTATTTT. The full variable domain, with the rest looked up from reference TRBV2 and TRBJ2-3, is EPEVTQTPSHQVTQMGQEVILRCVPISNHLYFYWYRQILGQKVEFLVSFYNNEISEKSEIFDDQFSVERPDGSNFTLKIRSTKLEDSAMYFCASSDPGGYTDTQYFGPGTRLTVL.

The chain uses TRBV4-1 and TRBJ2-7, with unresolved D. V shed 4 bases and J shed 4 bases, with 11 bases lying between them. Germline V gives CDR1 MGHRA, CDR2 YSYEKL. The CDR3 runs 13 residues. The CDR3 here is CASSRETVYEQYF. The CDR3 region has the DNA TGCGCCAGCAGCCGAGAGACCGTTTACGAGCAGTACTTC.

Regarding this clonotype: At one of its ends the junction is not consistent with the germline gene, which may arise from a read error. The gene calls are TRBV28 and TRBJ2-1; D not resolved. This CDR3 comprises 13 residues. Germline CDR1 reads MDHEN; CDR2 reads SYDVKM. The CDR3 region is CASSFLYGNEEFF. CDR3 bases: TGTGCCAGCAGTTTTTTGTATGGCAATGAGGAGTTCTTC.

By sample fraction, this clonotype is medium-sized. CDR3 DNA: TGTGCCAGCCTCGACAGCGGCAATCAGCCCCAGCATTTT. It translates to CASLDSGNQPQHF. The chain links TRBV6-1 to TRBJ1-5, with D perhaps matching TRBD1 (5 bases). The ends were cut back, 8 bases at V and 2 bases at J, with 10 bases in the middle. The CDR3 contains 13 residues. Germline-derived CDR1 and CDR2 are MNHNS and SASEGT.

This clonotype was seen ten or more times. This chain uses TRBV6-6 with TRBJ2-1; D unresolved. Germline V gene data show CDR1 as MNHNY and CDR2 as SVGAGI (reference sequence). The CDR3 is made up of 16 amino acids. Trimming left V 0 bases short and J 9 bases short, with 18 bases between. The CDR3 DNA follows: TGTGCCAGCAGTTACTCCGCCCGACGCCTAGAATCTGAGCAGTTCTTC. Its translation: CASSYSARRLESEQFF.

This clonotype appeared many times. V usage is TRBV12-3 or TRBV12-4 and J usage is TRBJ1-2, with unresolved D. V was clipped by 4 bases and J by 5 bases, with 14 bases between them. This CDR3 comprises 14 residues. The CDR3 DNA reads TGTGCCAGCAGTTATGCGCGGGCCCTATATGGCTACACCTTC. This sequence encodes CASSYARALYGYTF.

The sample holds a few counts of this clonotype. The chain combines TRBV7-2 with TRBJ2-7, with no clear D. The V end lost 1 base, the J end lost 1 base, and 11 bases lay between the germline ends. The CDR3 length is 15 residues. Germline-derived CDR1 and CDR2 are SGHTA and FQGNSA. The CDR3 DNA reads TGTGCCAGCAGCTTAGGTCTAGGTCTTTCCTACGAGCAGTACTTC. It encodes CASSLGLGLSYEQYF. Together with reference TRBV7-2 and TRBJ2-7, the CDR3 gives the full variable domain: GAGVSQSPSNKVTEKGKDVELRCDPISGHTALYWYRQSLGQGLEFLIYFQGNSAPDKSGLPSDRFSAERTGGSVSTLTIQRTQQEDSAVYLCASSLGLGLSYEQYFGPGTRLTVT.

This clonotype occurred once. The gene calls are TRBV7-2 and TRBJ2-3, with D unclear. Germline lookup yields CDR1 SGHTA and CDR2 FQGNSA. The CDR3 loop spans 16 amino acids. Between the trimmed V and J ends, which lost 6 bases and 2 bases, there was a span of 18 bases. CDR3 nucleotide sequence: TGTGCCAGCAGGTCCAACGGCTGGGGAAACACAGATACGCAGTATTTT. Its translation is CASRSNGWGNTDTQYF.

This clonotype occurred a few times. The chain recombines TRBV7-9 with TRBJ2-1; 14 bases match TRBD2. The CDR3 loop spans 18 amino acids. After removal of 1 base from V and 4 bases from J, the junction contained 6 bases not matched to a gene. The germline V gene has CDR1 SEHNR and CDR2 FQNEAQ (reference sequence). CDR3 DNA: TGTGCCAGCAGCTTAGGGACTAGCGGGAGGACCTCATACAATGAGCAGTTCTTC. Translating it yields CASSLGTSGRTSYNEQFF.

This clonotype was observed many times. The V and J genes are TRBV7-2 and TRBJ2-1; D ambiguous. Germline CDR1 reads SGHTA; CDR2 reads FQGNSA. Trimming removed 1 base at V and 10 bases at J, with 11 bases between. The CDR3 covers 13 residues. CDR3 DNA: TGTGCCAGCAGCTTAGGGCCGTCGAGGGAGCAGTTCTTC. Translated: CASSLGPSREQFF.

Remarks on this clonotype: Given a much more abundant clone one base away, this may be a read error. The chain couples TRBV3-1 to TRBJ1-2, with D unclear. The germline gives CDR1 LGHDT, CDR2 YNNKEL (reference sequence). This CDR3 contains 12 residues. The V and J ends lost 0 bases and 8 bases respectively, with 7 bases between them. CDR3 in amino acids: CASSQDLRGYTF. CDR3 bases: TGTGCCAGCAGCCAAGATTTGCGGGGCTACACCTTC.